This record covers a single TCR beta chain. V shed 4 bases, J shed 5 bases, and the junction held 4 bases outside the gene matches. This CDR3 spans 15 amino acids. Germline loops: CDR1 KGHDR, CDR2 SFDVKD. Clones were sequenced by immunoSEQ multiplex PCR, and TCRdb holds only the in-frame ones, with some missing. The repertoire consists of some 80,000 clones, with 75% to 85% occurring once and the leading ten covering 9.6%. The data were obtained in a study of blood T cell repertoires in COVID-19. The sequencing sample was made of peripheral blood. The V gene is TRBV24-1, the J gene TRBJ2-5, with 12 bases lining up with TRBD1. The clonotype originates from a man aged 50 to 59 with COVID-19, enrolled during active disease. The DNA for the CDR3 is TGTGCCACCAGTGAACCGGGACAGGGGGCTGAGACCCAGTACTTC. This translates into CATSEPGQGAETQYF.